Listed below are T cell receptor beta chains from one sample, sequenced in a study of vaccination and CD4 T cells after COVID-19. TCRdb reprocessed the PCR reads with MiXCR, giving one entry per CDR3 protein. The profile shows approximately 9,700 distinct CDR3 sequences, 20% to 30% of them singletons. Which antigens these TCRs recognize remains unknown. Sequencing was performed on CD4+ T cells from blood, cultured in vitro, taken before SARS-CoV-2 vaccination. All receptors derive from a human donor who received a COVID-19 vaccine. CDR3s include the opening cysteine and the closing phenylalanine or tryptophan. Each record gives: D gene, J gene, V gene, clone size, CDR3 length, CDR3 DNA, CDR3 protein. D genes are given only for firm matches. Not every row has a clone size; where given, it reads once, few, many or a size class.

D: .
J: TRBJ1-5
V: TRBV6-1
size: .
length: 13
DNA: TGTGCCAGCAGCCGTAATAGCAATCAGCCCCAGCATTTT
CDR3: CASSRNSNQPQHF

D: .
J: TRBJ1-3
V: TRBV20-1
size: few
length: 14
DNA: TGCAGTGCTAGAGACAGGGGACCTGGAAACACCATATATTTT
CDR3: CSARDRGPGNTIYF

D: .
J: TRBJ2-3
V: TRBV2
size: few
length: 14
DNA: TGTGCCAGCAGCAAAGACAGGGAGGGAGATACGCAGTATTTT
CDR3: CASSKDREGDTQYF

D: TRBD1
J: TRBJ1-2
V: TRBV20-1
size: .
length: 12
DNA: TGCAGTGCCAGACAGGGGGCTTACGTCTACACCTTC
CDR3: CSARQGAYVYTF

D: TRBD1
J: TRBJ2-7
V: TRBV30
size: few
length: 14
DNA: TGTGCCTTCAGGGACAGGGGGAGTTCCTACGAGCAGTACTTC
CDR3: CAFRDRGSSYEQYF

D: TRBD1
J: TRBJ2-7
V: TRBV19
size: few
length: 14
DNA: TGTGCCACCCGGCCGGGGACAGTCCGTATGGAGCAGTACTTC
CDR3: CATRPGTVRMEQYF

D: TRBD1
J: TRBJ1-5
V: TRBV6-5
size: few
length: 17
DNA: TGTGCCAGCAGTTACCGGCCGACCGGGACAGGTCATCAGCCCCAGCATTTT
CDR3: CASSYRPTGTGHQPQHF

D: .
J: TRBJ2-2
V: TRBV6-1
size: .
length: 13
DNA: TGTGCCAGCAGCGGACAGAACACCGGGGAGCTGTTTTTT
CDR3: CASSGQNTGELFF

D: .
J: TRBJ2-2
V: TRBV9
size: .
length: 13
DNA: TGTGCCAGCAAGAGGAAGAACACCGGGGAGCTGTTTTTT
CDR3: CASKRKNTGELFF

D: .
J: TRBJ1-1
V: TRBV29-1
size: few
length: 12
DNA: TGCAGCGTTGTGATTGGGGGGCAGTCAGCTTTCTTT
CDR3: CSVVIGGQSAFF

D: .
J: TRBJ1-1
V: TRBV30
size: .
length: 16
DNA: TGTGCCTGCACCCATGGCCACTTAATCGAGGGCACTGAAGCTTTCTTT
CDR3: CACTHGHLIEGTEAFF

D: TRBD1
J: TRBJ2-2
V: TRBV24-1
size: .
length: 17
DNA: TGTGCCACCAGTGTTACAAAGACAGGGAAGAACACCGGGGAGCTGTTTTTT
CDR3: CATSVTKTGKNTGELFF

D: .
J: TRBJ1-4
V: TRBV4-1
size: .
length: 15
DNA: TGCGCCAGCAGCCAAGACCTGGGGAATCGGTTCGAACTGTTTTTT
CDR3: CASSQDLGNRFELFF